This passage covers 25 T cell receptor beta chains from one sample sequenced in a study of T cells in Graves' hyperthyroidism and ophthalmopathy. The CDR3 regions of TCR beta were amplified from RNA transcripts. The HTBI primer set was used in a first-round RT-PCR of the TCR CDR3. MiXCR was run by TCRdb on the multiplex PCR reads, yielding one entry per CDR3 protein. The sample includes about 350,000 distinct CDR3 sequences, 15% to 20% of them seen just once. The sequenced sample was blood. The receptors come from a woman between 35 and 50 years old with Graves' ophthalmopathy.

This clonotype was detected many times. V and J are TRBV13 and TRBJ2-2; TRBD1 agrees at 10 bases. The CDR3 loop spans 20 amino acids. Germline trimming cut 8 bases from V and 2 bases from J; bases unmatched to any gene: 20. CDR1 and CDR2 from the germline V gene are PRHDT and FYEKMQ (reference sequence). CDR3: CASRRVLFFRTGGNTGELFF. CDR3 bases: TGTGCCAGCCGCCGAGTTCTTTTTTTTCGGACAGGGGGAAACACCGGGGAGCTGTTTTTT.

This clonotype showed up many times. V is TRBV6-2 or TRBV6-3 and J is TRBJ2-6; D possibly corresponds to TRBD1 (6 bases). V was clipped by 7 bases and J by 0 bases, with 19 bases between them. The CDR3 covers 18 residues. From germline, CDR1 is MNHEY and CDR2 SVGEGT. CDR3 amino acids: CASTETGSSLSGANVLTF. CDR3 DNA sequence: TGTGCCAGCACCGAGACAGGTTCGTCCCTCTCTGGGGCCAACGTCCTGACTTTC.

This clonotype showed up just a few times. The CDR3: CASSLIYDSSTYEQYF. CDR3 sequence (DNA): TGTGCCAGCAGCTTGATCTATGACTCCTCGACCTACGAGCAGTACTTC. The rearrangement joins TRBV5-6 to TRBJ2-7; D unclear. The V gene lost 1 base and the J gene lost 2 bases, with 16 bases spanning the gap. The germline V gene has CDR1 SGHDT and CDR2 YYEEEE. CDR3 length: 16 residues. Based on the CDR3 plus reference TRBV5-6 and TRBJ2-7, the full variable domain is DAGVTQSPTHLIKTRGQQVTLRCSPKSGHDTVSWYQQALGQGPQFIFQYYEEEERQRGNFPDRFSGHQFPNYSSELNVNALLLGDSALYLCASSLIYDSSTYEQYFGPGTRLTVT.

This clonotype has more than one count but fewer than ten. The V call is TRBV18, the J call TRBJ2-2, with 8 positions matching TRBD2. From germline, CDR1 is KGHSH and CDR2 LQKENI. The V and J ends lost 2 bases and 9 bases, in that order; junction bases with no gene match: 11. The CDR3 is 16 residues long. CDR3 sequence reads: CASSPYRAGGLRELFF. CDR3 sequence (DNA): TGTGCCAGCTCACCATACCGTGCGGGAGGTCTCCGGGAGCTGTTTTTT.

This clonotype was counted at least ten times. This chain links TRBV29-1 with TRBJ1-3; weak D call: TRBD1 (5 bases). The CDR3 consists of 12 residues. CDR1 SQVTM and CDR2 ANQGSEA come from the germline V gene. Between the trimmed V and J ends, which lost 6 bases and 4 bases, there was a span of 10 bases. CDR3 residues: CSVTGTGNTIYF. In DNA form, the CDR3 reads TGCAGCGTCACAGGTACCGGAAACACCATATATTTT. The full variable domain, in which reference TRBV29-1 and TRBJ1-3 provide the parts outside the CDR3, is SAVISQKPSRDICQRGTSLTIQCQVDSQVTMMFWYRQQPGQSLTLIATANQGSEATYESGFVIDKFPISRPNLTFSTLTVSNMSPEDSSIYLCSVTGTGNTIYFGEGSWLTVV.

V usage is TRBV6-2 or TRBV6-3 and J usage is TRBJ2-7; TRBD2 matches 11 bases. The CDR3 is 15 amino acids. Germline V lookup: CDR1 MNHEY, CDR2 SVGEGT. V lost 5 bases to trimming and J lost 0 bases; unmatched junction nucleotides: 3. The CDR3 DNA follows: TGTGCCAGCAGTAGACTAGCGGGAACCTCCTACGAGCAGTACTTC. The encoded protein is CASSRLAGTSYEQYF.

Many counts were recorded for this clonotype. The chain uses TRBV6-5 and TRBJ2-7; no firm D call. Trimming pared 8 bases from V and 2 bases from J, leaving 16 bases between. The germline CDR1 and CDR2 sequences are MNHEY and SVGAGI. The CDR3 length is 14 residues. CDR3 nucleotides: TGTGCCAGCTGGATCGCGCGGCTACCCTACGAGCAGTACTTC. This encodes CASWIARLPYEQYF.

This clonotype was observed many times. The rearrangement uses TRBV19 and TRBJ1-1; 7 bases align to TRBD1. Germline V CDR1 and CDR2: LNHDA, SQIVND (reference sequence). CDR3 length: 13 amino acids. J lost 1 base, V lost 9 bases, and 5 bases had no gene match. In DNA, the CDR3 is TGTGCCAGCCGCCGACAGGGGAACACTGAAGCTTTCTTT. It specifies CASRRQGNTEAFF.

This clonotype was picked up many times. This sequence joins TRBV4-1 and TRBJ1-5; maybe TRBD1 (6 bases). The germline gives CDR1 MGHRA, CDR2 YSYEKL. The CDR3 sequence is 14 residues long. Trimming removed 0 bases from V and 7 bases from J, with 10 bases in between. DNA for the CDR3: TGCGCCAGCAGCCAAGACCAGGGGTTACAGCCCCAGCATTTT. It encodes CASSQDQGLQPQHF.

The rearrangement links TRBV20-1 to TRBJ2-5, with 7 nucleotides matching TRBD1. The germline V gene encodes CDR1 DFQATT and CDR2 SNEGSKA (reference sequence). Trimming at V came to 5 bases and at J to 4 bases, leaving 13 bases not matched to a gene. This CDR3 is built from 15 residues. For the CDR3, the DNA is TGCAGTGCTGAGCTCCCGGGACAGTGGGGAGAGACCCAGTACTTC. Translation: CSAELPGQWGETQYF.

The chain recombines TRBV6-2 or TRBV6-3 with TRBJ1-1; TRBD1 might be the D (5 bases). The ends were cut back, 4 bases at V and 10 bases at J, with 10 bases in the middle. The CDR3 totals 11 residues. The germline V gene encodes CDR1 MNHEY and CDR2 SVGEGT. CDR3 DNA sequence: TGTGCCAGCAGTTCTGGAGGGGCAGCTTTCTTT. Residues: CASSSGGAAFF.

This chain connects TRBV11-2 to TRBJ2-5; no definite D call. Germline V gene sequence: CDR1 SGHAT, CDR2 FQNNGV. The CDR3 contains 15 residues. V lost 5 bases to trimming and J lost 4 bases, with 17 bases between them. The CDR3 nucleotides are TGTGCCAGCAGCACTGGGTTATCTGGGGTAGAGACCCAGTACTTC. Translated: CASSTGLSGVETQYF.

This clonotype was seen ten or more times. The chain links TRBV30 to TRBJ2-7, with TRBD2 matching 13 bases. The CDR3 is made up of 15 amino acids. CDR1 is GTSNPN and CDR2 is SVGIG in the germline V gene (reference sequence). Unmatched junction bases numbered 9, after V lost 6 bases and J lost 4 bases. The CDR3 DNA reads TGTGCCTGCTGGACTAGCGGGAGTTTGGGTTACGAGCAGTACTTC. Residues: CACWTSGSLGYEQYF. Full variable domain (rest looked up from reference TRBV30 and TRBJ2-7): SQTIHQWPATLVQPVGSPLSLECTVEGTSNPNLYWYRQAAGRGLQLLFYSVGIGQISSEVPQNLSASRPQDRQFILSSKKLLLSDSGFYLCACWTSGSLGYEQYFGPGTRLTVT.

This clonotype was seen at least ten times. The J gene is TRBJ1-1, the V gene TRBV29-1; D is unclear. The CDR3 totals 13 residues. Germline assignment: CDR1 SQVTM and CDR2 ANQGSEA. Trimming shortened V by 6 bases and J by 2 bases, and 13 bases separated the two germline ends. The CDR3 DNA reads TGCAGCGTCAAGGCAGACCCTAACACTGAAGCTTTCTTT. Its protein is CSVKADPNTEAFF.

This clonotype has ten or more counts. V usage is TRBV10-3 and J usage is TRBJ2-5; 8 nucleotides agree with TRBD1. CDR1 is ENHRY and CDR2 is SYGVKD in the germline V gene. J gave up 5 bases and V 3 bases, and 5 bases lay outside the gene matches. The length of the CDR3 is 14 residues. The chain's CDR3 is CAISDQGAVETQYF. The CDR3 DNA reads as TGTGCCATCAGTGACCAGGGGGCCGTGGAGACCCAGTACTTC.

Ten or more counts support this clonotype. J is TRBJ2-2 and V is TRBV12-5, with TRBD2 identical over 9 bases. This CDR3 has 16 amino acids. V was clipped by 4 bases and J by 1 base; unmatched bases: 4. Germline loops: CDR1 LGHNT, CDR2 FRNRAP. CDR3 protein: CASGSRTSENTGELFF. The CDR3 DNA sequence: TGTGCTAGTGGTTCCCGGACTAGCGAGAACACCGGGGAGCTGTTTTTT.

This clonotype appeared many times. The gene calls are TRBV6-5 and TRBJ2-2; 13 nucleotides align to TRBD2. The CDR3 spans 17 residues. V shed 4 bases, J shed 1 base, and the junction held 3 bases outside the gene matches. The germline CDR1 and CDR2 sequences are MNHEY and SVGAGI. The CDR3 loop is CASSWTSGRRNTGELFF. CDR3 DNA: TGTGCCAGCAGTTGGACTAGCGGGAGAAGGAACACCGGGGAGCTGTTTTTT.

The chain links TRBV20-1 to TRBJ2-7; 13 bases agree with TRBD2. Germline trimming cut 5 bases from V and 5 bases from J; bases unmatched to any gene: 12. The CDR3 has 16 residues. Germline V lookup: CDR1 DFQATT, CDR2 SNEGSKA (reference sequence). In nucleotides, the CDR3 is TGCAGTGCTGACCTACCGGGACTAGCGGGACTCCACGAGCAGTACTTC. Amino acids: CSADLPGLAGLHEQYF.

This clonotype has a count of ten or more. The chain recombines TRBV9 with TRBJ1-2; TRBD1 matches at 7 bases. The CDR3 extends over 16 amino acids. CDR1 SGDLS and CDR2 YYNGEE come from the germline V gene. J was trimmed by 5 bases and V by 0 bases; bases with no gene match: 10. CDR3: CASSVDGAGTAYGYTF. CDR3 nucleotide sequence: TGTGCCAGCAGCGTAGACGGGGCAGGGACAGCATATGGCTACACCTTC.

This clonotype was observed at least ten times. The rearrangement links TRBV25-1 to TRBJ2-5; 9 nucleotides agree with TRBD1. The germline CDR1 and CDR2 sequences are MGHDK and SYGVNS. Trimming cost V 5 bases and J 4 bases; bases outside gene matches: 8. There are 15 residues in the CDR3. DNA of the CDR3: TGTGCCAGCAGTAGAGGGGGGACAGGGTCAGAGACCCAGTACTTC. Its translation: CASSRGGTGSETQYF.

This clonotype has ten or more counts. The rearrangement uses TRBV19 and TRBJ2-5, with D perhaps TRBD1 or TRBD2 (5 bases each). Trimming took off 9 bases at V and 2 bases at J, with 10 bases between the two ends. CDR3 length: 12 amino acids. CDR1 is LNHDA and CDR2 is SQIVND in the germline V gene (reference sequence). The CDR3 loop reads CASQGPQETQYF. CDR3 DNA: TGTGCCAGCCAGGGACCACAAGAGACCCAGTACTTC.

This clonotype was observed at least ten times. The chain recombines TRBV30 with TRBJ2-5; perhaps TRBD1 as D (6 bases). Between the trimmed V and J ends, which lost 0 bases and 5 bases, there was a span of 10 bases. The CDR3 totals 13 residues. From germline, CDR1 is GTSNPN and CDR2 SVGIG (reference sequence). CDR3 coding DNA: TGTGCCTGGAGTGTACGGACAGCCGAGACCCAGTACTTC. This translates into CAWSVRTAETQYF.

In its sample, this clonotype was seen many times. The chain employs TRBV20-1 and TRBJ2-7, with D maybe TRBD1 (5 bases). Trimming shortened V by 4 bases and J by 0 bases, and 10 bases separated the two germline ends. The CDR3 has 13 residues. Germline lookup yields CDR1 DFQATT and CDR2 SNEGSKA (reference sequence). This CDR3 is CSAIDSFSYEQYF. The DNA for the CDR3 is TGCAGTGCTATAGACAGTTTCTCCTACGAGCAGTACTTC.

This clonotype was detected only a few times. The rearrangement joins TRBV6-1 to TRBJ2-4, with D possibly matching TRBD2 (5 bases). CDR1 is MNHNS, CDR2 SASEGT, per germline. This CDR3 comprises 15 residues. V lost 6 bases and J 7 bases, leaving 19 bases between the germline ends. CDR3 nucleotide sequence: TGTGCCAGCAGAAGCCCTCTCGACGGCGGGAACATTCAGTACTTC. As protein: CASRSPLDGGNIQYF.

This clonotype was seen at least ten times. The rearrangement links TRBV6-5 to TRBJ1-1, with D unresolved. V was cut by 4 bases and J by 4 bases, with 13 bases left in between. From germline, CDR1 is MNHEY and CDR2 SVGAGI. The CDR3 consists of 14 residues. Here the CDR3 reads CASSSPTEGTEAFF. As DNA, the CDR3 is TGTGCCAGCAGTTCCCCAACGGAGGGCACTGAAGCTTTCTTT.